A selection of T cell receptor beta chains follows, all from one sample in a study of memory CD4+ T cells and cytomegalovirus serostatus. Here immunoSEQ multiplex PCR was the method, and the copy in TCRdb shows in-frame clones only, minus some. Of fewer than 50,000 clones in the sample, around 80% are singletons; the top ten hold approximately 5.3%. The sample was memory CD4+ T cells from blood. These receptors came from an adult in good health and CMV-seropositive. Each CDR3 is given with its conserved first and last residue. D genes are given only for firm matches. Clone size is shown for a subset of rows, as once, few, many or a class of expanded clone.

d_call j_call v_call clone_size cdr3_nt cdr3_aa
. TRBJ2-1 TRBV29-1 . TGCAGCGTTGAAGACAATGAGCAGTTCTTC CSVEDNEQFF
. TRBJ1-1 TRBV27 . TGTGCCAGCATCAGCTTAACAGGGCGGTGGTATGAAGCTTTCTTT CASISLTGRWYEAFF
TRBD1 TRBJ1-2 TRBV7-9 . TGTGCCAGCAGCTTCTCACAGGGGAATGGCTACACCTTC CASSFSQGNGYTF
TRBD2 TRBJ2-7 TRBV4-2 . TGTGCCAGCAGCCAAGATAGGGGACTAGATTACGAGCAGTACTTC CASSQDRGLDYEQYF
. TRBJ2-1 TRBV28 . TGTGCCAGCAGTCCGTTTAGGGGCAGGTTATTCCATGAGCAGTTCTTC CASSPFRGRLFHEQFF
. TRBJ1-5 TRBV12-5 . TGTGCTAGTGGTTACGATAGCAATCAGCCCCAGCATTTT CASGYDSNQPQHF
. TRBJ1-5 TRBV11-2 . TGTGCCAGCAGCTTAGAGGGGAGTGGTCAGCCCCAGCATTTT CASSLEGSGQPQHF
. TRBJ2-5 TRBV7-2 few TGTGCCAGCAGCAACAAGCGGGACCAAGAGACCCAGTACTTC CASSNKRDQETQYF
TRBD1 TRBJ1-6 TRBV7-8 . TGTGCCAGCAGCTTACAGGGGGGAAGCTCCTATAATTCACCCCTCCACTTT CASSLQGGSSYNSPLHF
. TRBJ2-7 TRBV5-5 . TGTGCCAGCAGCCCCCGGGTTGGTCCCAGCGAGCAGTACTTC CASSPRVGPSEQYF
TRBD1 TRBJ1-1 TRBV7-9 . TGTGCCAGCAGCAACACGGCCGGGACAGGGGACACTGAAGCTTTCTTT CASSNTAGTGDTEAFF
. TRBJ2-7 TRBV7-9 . TGTGCCAGCAGCTTTAGCTCCTACGAGCAGTACTTC CASSFSSYEQYF
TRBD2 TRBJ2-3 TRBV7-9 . TGTGCCAGCAGCTTATGGGCTAGCGGGGGTACAGATACGCAGTATTTT CASSLWASGGTDTQYF
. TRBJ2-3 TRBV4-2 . TGTGCCAGCAGCCAAATGGGCACAGATACGCAGTATTTT CASSQMGTDTQYF
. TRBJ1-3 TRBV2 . TGTGCCAGCAGTGAAGCGCTCGGGGTCCCCTCTGGAAACACCATATATTTT CASSEALGVPSGNTIYF
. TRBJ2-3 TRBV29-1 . TGCAGCGTGGTAGCGGACACAGATACGCAGTATTTT CSVVADTDTQYF
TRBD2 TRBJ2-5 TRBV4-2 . TGTGCCAGCAGCCAAGAGCGGGGGGGCCAAGAGACCCAGTACTTC CASSQERGGQETQYF
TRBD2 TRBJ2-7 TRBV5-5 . TGTGCCAGCAGCTTGGGCGGGGGCTACGAGCAGTACTTC CASSLGGGYEQYF
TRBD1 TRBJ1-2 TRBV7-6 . TGTGCCAGCAGCCCGACAGGGAACTATGGCTACACCTTC CASSPTGNYGYTF
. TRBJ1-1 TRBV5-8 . TGTGCCAGCAGTCCAGGGTCCGTGGCTTTCTTT CASSPGSVAFF
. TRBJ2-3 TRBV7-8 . TGTGCCACCCGGGGGCTTGGGGCCGCAGATACGCAGTATTTT CATRGLGAADTQYF
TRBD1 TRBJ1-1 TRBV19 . TGTGCCAGTAGTGCCCCGGCAGGGGGACTGAACACTGAAGCTTTCTTT CASSAPAGGLNTEAFF
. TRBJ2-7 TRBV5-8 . TGTGCCAGCAGCTTGTCTTACGCTGGATACTACGAGCAGTACTTC CASSLSYAGYYEQYF
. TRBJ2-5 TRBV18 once TGTGCCAGCTCACCACCCCTCCAGGTCCATTGGAGGGAGCAGTACTTC CASSPPLQVHWREQYF
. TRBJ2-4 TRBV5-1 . TGCGCCAGCAGCTTGGACCCTGAGGTAAACATTCAGTACTTC CASSLDPEVNIQYF
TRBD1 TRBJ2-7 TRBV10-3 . TGTGCCATCCAAGGGGACAGGGGTCACGAGCAGTACTTC CAIQGDRGHEQYF
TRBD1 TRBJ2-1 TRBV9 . TGTGCCAGCAGCCCCCAGGGGGACGCCTACAATGAGCAGTTCTTC CASSPQGDAYNEQFF
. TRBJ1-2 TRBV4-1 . TGCGCCAGCAGCCAAGGACATGGGGGGTCGTATGGCTACACCTTC CASSQGHGGSYGYTF
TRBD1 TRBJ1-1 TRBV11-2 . TGTGCCAGCAGGCGCCTCAGGGGGCGCAGCAGCACTGAAGCTTTCTTT CASRRLRGRSSTEAFF
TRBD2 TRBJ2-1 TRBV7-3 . TGTGCCAGCAGCCTCGGGGGGGCGAGCTCCTACAATGAGCAGTTCTTC CASSLGGASSYNEQFF
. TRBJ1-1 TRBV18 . TGTGCCAGCTCCAGGGACTCTCGGGGGTCTGAAGCTTTCTTT CASSRDSRGSEAFF
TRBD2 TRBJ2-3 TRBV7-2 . TGTGCCAGCAGCTTCTTAGGACTAGCGGGGGAGGATACGCAGTATTTT CASSFLGLAGEDTQYF
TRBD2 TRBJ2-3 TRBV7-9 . TGTGCCAGCAGCCCAACAGTGACTAGCGAGAGCACAGATACGCAGTATTTT CASSPTVTSESTDTQYF
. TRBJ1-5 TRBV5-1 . TGCGCCAGGTGGCAACCGGACCTACCGAAGATGCGGCCCCAGCATTTT CARWQPDLPKMRPQHF
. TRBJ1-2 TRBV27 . TGTGCCAGCAGTTTCGGGGGGCCCTCCCCTTATGGCTACACCTTC CASSFGGPSPYGYTF
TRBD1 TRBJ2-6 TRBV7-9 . TGTGCCAGCAGCGTAGACAGGGGATTAATCTCTGGGGCCAACGTCCTGACTTTC CASSVDRGLISGANVLTF
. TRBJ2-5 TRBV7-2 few TGTGCCAGCAACCAGAGGGGGTCTCCCGGAGAGACCCAGTACTTC CASNQRGSPGETQYF
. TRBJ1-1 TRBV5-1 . TGCGCCAGCAGCCAGGGTCAGGCCACTGAAGCTTTCTTT CASSQGQATEAFF
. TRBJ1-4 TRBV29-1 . TGCAGCGTTGAATTCCCCAGGGCCCCGGAAAAACTGTTTTTT CSVEFPRAPEKLFF
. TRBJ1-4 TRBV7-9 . TGTGCCACCCAGCCTAGGGAAGTGAATGAAAAACTGTTTTTT CATQPREVNEKLFF
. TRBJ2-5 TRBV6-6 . TGTGCCAGCAGTTACTCGAACAGGGAAGAGACCCAGTACTTC CASSYSNREETQYF
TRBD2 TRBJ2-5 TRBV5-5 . TGTGCCAGCAGCTTTTGGGTAGCGGGAGGAGGCCAAGAGACCCAGTACTTC CASSFWVAGGGQETQYF
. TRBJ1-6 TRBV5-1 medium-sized TGCGCCAGCAGCTTGGAGATACCAGGTTCACCCCTCCACTTT CASSLEIPGSPLHF
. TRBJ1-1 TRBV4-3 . TGCGCCAGCAGCCCCTTTCGCTACACTGAAGCTTTCTTT CASSPFRYTEAFF
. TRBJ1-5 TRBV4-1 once TGCGCCAGCAGTAGAGAGGGGACTCTCGGGCAGCCCCAGCATTTT CASSREGTLGQPQHF
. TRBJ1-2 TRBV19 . TGTGCCAGTATACCGAGGACGGGAGCTAACTATGGCTACACCTTC CASIPRTGANYGYTF
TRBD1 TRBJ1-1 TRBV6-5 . TGTGCCAGCACACCGCGACAGGGGATGAATGCTTTCTTT CASTPRQGMNAFF
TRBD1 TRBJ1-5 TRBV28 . TGTGCCAGCAGTCCGGGACAGGGGCCCCTCGCATTT CASSPGQGPLAF
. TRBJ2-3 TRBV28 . TGTGCCAGCAGTTTGCACAACACAGATACGCAGTATTTT CASSLHNTDTQYF
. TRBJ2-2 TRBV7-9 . TGTGCCAGCAGCTTCGACAGACCCGGGGAGCTGTTTTTT CASSFDRPGELFF
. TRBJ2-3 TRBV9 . TGTGCCAGCAGCCCCCCTAGCCCGGGTGATACGCAGTATTTT CASSPPSPGDTQYF